Below, one TCR beta chain is given with its context. This entry is derived from a study of blood T cell repertoires in COVID-19. Study in general: Sites across the United States, Italy and Spain contributed samples from acute and convalescent COVID-19. PBMCs, B-cell-depleted T cells, or T cells provided the cDNA or gDNA that made up the material.

V shed 3 bases, J shed 0 bases, and the junction held 3 bases outside the gene matches. There are 15 residues in the CDR3. Germline-derived CDR1 and CDR2 are KGHSH and LQKENI. Profiled with immunoSEQ multiplex PCR; TCRdb holds only in-frame clones, not every one. The sample carries 72,000 or so clones, approximately 89% recorded once. The V gene is TRBV18, the J gene TRBJ1-2, with 8 bases matching TRBD1. Material for sequencing was peripheral blood. The TCR sequence derives from a man over 45 with active COVID-19. The CDR3 protein is CASSPTGGSNYGYTF. The CDR3 DNA reads TGTGCCAGCTCACCCACAGGGGGGTCTAACTATGGCTACACCTTC.